This T cell receptor beta chain was recovered during a study of T cell responses to AZD1222 COVID-19 vaccine. Trimming pared 0 bases from V and 4 bases from J, leaving 5 bases between. Germline CDR1 reads SGHRS; CDR2 reads YFSETQ. The length of the CDR3 is 14 residues. This clone was counted a single time. Its antigen remains unknown. General study findings and limits: Only six people who got AZD1222 tested seropositive at baseline. Close to half of all spike-specific TCRs reportedly target regions of the variants that are unmutated. Following two doses of AZD1222, Spike-specific TCR breadth and depth rose. The donors showed a predominance of white British ancestry and of females, with possible underestimation of clonal diversity.

Only in-frame clones appear in the TCRdb table, and some are missing; sequencing was by immunoSEQ multiplex PCR. The repertoire has 150,000 to 200,000 clones, more than 80% of them found once; the top ten carry around 2.6%. This TCR was sampled from an adult in good health. The sequencing used peripheral blood, collected on day 0 of AZD1222 vaccination. The V gene is TRBV5-1, the J gene TRBJ1-6, with D possibly being TRBD1 (5 bases). The CDR3 region is CASSLGQYNSPLHF. CDR3 DNA sequence: TGCGCCAGCAGCTTGGGACAGTATAATTCACCCCTCCACTTT.